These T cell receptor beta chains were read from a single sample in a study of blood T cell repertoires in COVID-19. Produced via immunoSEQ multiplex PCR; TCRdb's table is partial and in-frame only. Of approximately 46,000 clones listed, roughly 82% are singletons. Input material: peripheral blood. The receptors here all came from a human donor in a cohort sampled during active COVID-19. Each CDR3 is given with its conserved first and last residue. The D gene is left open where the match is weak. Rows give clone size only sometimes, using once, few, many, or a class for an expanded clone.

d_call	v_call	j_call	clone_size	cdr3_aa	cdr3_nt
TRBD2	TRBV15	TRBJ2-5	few	CATSRGLRLAGKEETQYF	TGTGCCACCAGCCGCGGTCTTCGACTAGCGGGGAAGGAGGAGACCCAGTACTTC
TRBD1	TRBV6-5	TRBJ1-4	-	CASSRTGGSEKLFF	TGTGCCAGCAGCAGGACAGGGGGGAGTGAAAAACTGTTTTTT
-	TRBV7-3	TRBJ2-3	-	CASSLGGADTQYF	TGTGCCAGCAGCTTAGGAGGGGCAGATACGCAGTATTTT
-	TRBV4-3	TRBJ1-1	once	CASSSYVGENTEAFF	TGCGCCAGCAGCTCATACGTAGGGGAGAACACTGAAGCTTTCTTT
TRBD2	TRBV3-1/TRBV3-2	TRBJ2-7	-	CASSSRTSGRVYEQYF	TGTGCCAGCAGCTCAAGGACTAGCGGGAGAGTCTACGAGCAGTACTTC
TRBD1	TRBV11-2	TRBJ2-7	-	CASSPAYGQGYEQYF	TGTGCCAGCAGCCCCGCGTATGGACAGGGCTACGAGCAGTACTTC
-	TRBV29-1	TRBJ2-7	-	CSVGSRAFGEQYF	TGCAGCGTAGGGTCCAGGGCCTTTGGGGAGCAGTACTTC
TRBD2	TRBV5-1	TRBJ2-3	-	CASSSTSGSSDTQYF	TGCGCCAGCAGCTCGACTAGCGGGAGCTCAGATACGCAGTATTTT
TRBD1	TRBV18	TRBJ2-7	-	CASSLDRGGEQYF	TGTGCCAGCTCACTCGACAGGGGAGGCGAGCAGTACTTC
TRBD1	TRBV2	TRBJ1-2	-	CASRAGQGRYGYTF	TGTGCCAGCAGGGCCGGACAGGGGCGCTATGGCTACACCTTC
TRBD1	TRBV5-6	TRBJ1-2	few	CASSLVPTGDYGYTF	TGTGCCAGCAGCTTGGTTCCGACAGGGGACTATGGCTACACCTTC
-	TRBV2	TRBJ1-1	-	CASSLGGNTEAFF	TGTGCCAGCAGCCTGGGAGGGAACACTGAAGCTTTCTTT
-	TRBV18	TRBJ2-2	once	CASLSSGTGELFF	TGTGCCAGCCTCTCATCGGGCACCGGGGAGCTGTTTTTT
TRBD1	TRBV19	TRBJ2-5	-	CASSIGTGEQETQYF	TGTGCCAGTAGTATAGGGACAGGGGAGCAAGAGACCCAGTACTTC
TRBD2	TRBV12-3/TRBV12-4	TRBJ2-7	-	CASSPSGTYEQYF	TGTGCCAGCAGTCCTAGCGGGACTTACGAGCAGTACTTC
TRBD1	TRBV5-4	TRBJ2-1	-	CASRRTGVNVVNEQFF	TGTGCCAGCAGGAGGACAGGGGTGAATGTTGTCAATGAGCAGTTCTTC
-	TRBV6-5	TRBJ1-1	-	CASSIQGATEAFF	TGTGCCAGCAGTATACAGGGCGCCACTGAAGCTTTCTTT
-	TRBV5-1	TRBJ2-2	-	CASSLLTQNTGELFF	TGCGCCAGCAGCTTGTTGACTCAGAACACCGGGGAGCTGTTTTTT
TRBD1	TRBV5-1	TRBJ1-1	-	CASHGQGAMNTEAFF	TGCGCCAGCCATGGACAGGGGGCCATGAACACTGAAGCTTTCTTT
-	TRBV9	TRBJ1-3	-	CASLVRQAHSGNTIYF	TGTGCCAGCCTGGTGAGACAGGCCCACTCTGGAAACACCATATATTTT
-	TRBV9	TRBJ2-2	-	CASSPTGSNTGELFF	TGTGCCAGCAGCCCAACAGGATCGAACACCGGGGAGCTGTTTTTT
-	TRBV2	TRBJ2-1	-	CASSVVDNEQFF	TGTGCCAGCAGTGTGGTAGATAATGAGCAGTTCTTC
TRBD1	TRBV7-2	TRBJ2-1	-	CASSLYRGSSYNEQFF	TGTGCCAGCAGCCTCTACAGGGGGAGCTCCTACAATGAGCAGTTCTTC
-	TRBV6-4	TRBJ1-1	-	CASSKGGGTEAFF	TGTGCCAGCAGTAAGGGAGGGGGTACTGAAGCTTTCTTT
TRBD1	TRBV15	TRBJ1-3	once	CATSNNDRGSGNTIYF	TGTGCCACCAGCAACAATGACAGGGGCTCTGGAAACACCATATATTTT
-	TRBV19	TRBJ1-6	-	CASSYTGNNSPLHF	TGTGCCAGTAGCTATACAGGGAATAATTCACCCCTCCACTTT
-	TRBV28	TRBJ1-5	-	CAGGRQGNQPQHF	TGTGCCGGGGGTAGGCAGGGGAATCAGCCCCAGCATTTT
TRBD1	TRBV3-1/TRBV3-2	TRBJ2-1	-	CASSPRADRGPYNEQFF	TGTGCCAGCAGCCCCAGGGCAGACAGGGGACCCTACAATGAGCAGTTCTTC
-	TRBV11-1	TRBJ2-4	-	CASSLAPWQGSKNIQYF	TGTGCCAGCAGCTTAGCCCCGTGGCAGGGATCCAAAAACATTCAGTACTTC
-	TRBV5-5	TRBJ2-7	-	CASSLGGGYEQYF	TGTGCCAGCAGCTTGGGGGGAGGCTACGAGCAGTACTTC
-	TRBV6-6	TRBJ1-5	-	CASSYEGGPSNQPQHF	TGTGCCAGCAGTTATGAGGGGGGGCCAAGCAATCAGCCCCAGCATTTT
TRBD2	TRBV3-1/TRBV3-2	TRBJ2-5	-	CASSQRTSGRTDETQYF	TGTGCCAGCAGCCAAAGGACTAGCGGGAGGACAGACGAGACCCAGTACTTC
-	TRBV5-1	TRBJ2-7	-	CASSLGSPGIYEQYF	TGCGCCAGCAGTTTGGGGAGTCCCGGTATCTACGAGCAGTACTTC
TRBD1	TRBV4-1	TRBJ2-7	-	CASSHPGTGGSYEQYF	TGCGCCAGCAGCCATCCGGGGACAGGGGGCTCCTACGAGCAGTACTTC
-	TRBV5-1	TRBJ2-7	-	CASSLPGAGEQYF	TGCGCCAGCAGCTTGCCCGGGGCGGGGGAGCAGTACTTC
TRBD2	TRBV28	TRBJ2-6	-	CASRMTSGIPGANVLTF	TGTGCCAGCAGAATGACTAGCGGGATCCCTGGGGCCAACGTCCTGACTTTC
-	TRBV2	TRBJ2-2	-	CAARGLINTGELFF	TGTGCCGCCAGGGGCCTGATAAACACCGGGGAGCTGTTTTTT
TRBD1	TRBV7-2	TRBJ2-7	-	CASSTGQAYYEQYF	TGTGCCAGCAGCACCGGACAGGCTTACTACGAGCAGTACTTC